This T cell receptor (beta chain) derives from a study of T cell clonotyping in hematopoietic cell transplantation. Remarks on this clone: The target antigen is unknown.

V lost 7 bases and J 3 bases, leaving 15 bases between the germline ends. The CDR3 covers 14 residues. Germline V lookup: CDR1 SGHTA, CDR2 FQGNSA. The study's findings and limits: At the given depth, recipient repertoires were over 97% de novo clonotypes.

Assay: immunoSEQ multiplex PCR; the TCRdb copy retains only in-frame clones and omits some. The top ten clones hold 4.4% of a sample with 6,000 to 9,500 clones, approximately 94% of them seen once. Blood collection times were about day -28 and days 30, 100, 180 posttransplant. The rearrangement uses TRBV7-2 and TRBJ1-1; no clear D gene. The sequence was collected from a female patient aged 50-60 years who had an allogeneic stem cell transplant from an unrelated donor, so the T cells may come from the graft donor. Some clones in this sample may be carry-over from other donors' samples. The material sequenced was PBMCs, taken 180 days after allogeneic stem cell transplant. The chain's CDR3 is CASNLMRVYTEAFF. CDR3 bases: TGTGCCAGCAACCTCATGAGGGTGTACACTGAAGCTTTCTTT.